This T cell receptor (beta chain) emerged from a study of blood T cell repertoires in COVID-19. Overall study context: From the United States, Italy and Spain came samples of acute and convalescent COVID-19. Nucleic acid was either cDNA or gDNA, and it came from T cells, B-cell-depleted T cells, or PBMCs.

Original processing methods: How many nucleated cells were present was estimated from reference gene primer amplification. Sequencing used immunoSEQ multiplex PCR; TCRdb keeps in-frame clones, though not all of them. V and J calls and clone size are those listed in that table; D and trimming were worked out from the DNA. Seen here are about 440,000 clones, roughly nine tenths observed once, and the top ten hold about 2.1%. Participants were aged about 18 to 90 years, lived in around 22 US areas, and enrolled virtually. The CDR3 runs to 13 residues. Germline assignment: CDR1 LGHDT and CDR2 YNNKEL (reference sequence). V was shortened by 0 bases and J by 3 bases, with 3 bases between the two germline ends.

The sample comprised PBMCs or T cells enriched from blood (not recorded which). This clonotype originated in a woman aged 18-29 years with acute COVID-19. The chain is built from TRBV3-1 (or the pseudogene TRBV3-2) and TRBJ2-1; D is undetermined. The chain's CDR3 is CASSQDLYNEQFF. CDR3 DNA sequence: TGTGCCAGCAGCCAAGATCTCTACAATGAGCAGTTCTTC.